The clone carrying this T cell receptor (beta chain) was seen many times. Its antigen is not identified. After 5'RACE with constant-segment primers, TCR alpha and TCR beta cDNA libraries carrying sample barcodes and UMIs were obtained. Using its own MiXCR run on the 5' RACE reads, TCRdb lists one record per CDR3 protein. The sample shows under 550,000 distinct CDR3 sequences, 15% to 20% of them seen only once. The sample originates from a study of T-cell memory formation after mild COVID-19. Findings and limits, study-wide: Some SARS-CoV-2-responding clones were already detected in memory before infection. Clones that contracted from day 15 to 85 had balanced CD4/CD8; later expanders were CD4+ biased. Nothing showed for sure that second-wave clones peaking on day 37 were SARS-CoV-2 specific.

This CDR3 contains 14 residues. Germline V gene data show CDR1 as SGDLS and CDR2 as YYNGEE. Trimming stripped 0 bases from V and 6 bases from J, with 11 bases between. This TCR derives from an adult woman who had mild COVID-19 (a few samples of this study predate the infection). Cell type and time point are not known. J is TRBJ2-3 and V is TRBV9; D is uncertain. The material sequenced was PBMCs or a T cell subset sorted from them (not recorded which). The CDR3 nucleotides read TGTGCCAGCAGCGTAGGGACCATCGGGGATACGCAGTATTTT. Its protein product is CASSVGTIGDTQYF.